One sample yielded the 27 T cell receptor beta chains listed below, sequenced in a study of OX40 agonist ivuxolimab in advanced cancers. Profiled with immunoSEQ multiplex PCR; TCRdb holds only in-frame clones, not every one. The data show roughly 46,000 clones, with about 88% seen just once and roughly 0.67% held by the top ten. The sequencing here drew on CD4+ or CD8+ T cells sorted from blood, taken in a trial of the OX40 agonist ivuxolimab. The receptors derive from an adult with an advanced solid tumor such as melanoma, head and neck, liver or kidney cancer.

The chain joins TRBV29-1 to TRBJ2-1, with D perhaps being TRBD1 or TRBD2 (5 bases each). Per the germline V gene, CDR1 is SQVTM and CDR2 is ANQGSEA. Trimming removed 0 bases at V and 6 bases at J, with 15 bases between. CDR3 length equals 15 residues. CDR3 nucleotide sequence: TGCAGCGTTGAAGATGGGACCGTTCACGGCAATGAGCAGTTCTTC. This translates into CSVEDGTVHGNEQFF.

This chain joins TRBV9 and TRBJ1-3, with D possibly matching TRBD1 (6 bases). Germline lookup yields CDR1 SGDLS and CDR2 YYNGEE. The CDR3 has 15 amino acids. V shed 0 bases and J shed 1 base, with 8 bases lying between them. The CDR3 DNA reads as TGTGCCAGCAGCGTAGAGGGGGAGTCTGGAAACACCATATATTTT. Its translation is CASSVEGESGNTIYF.

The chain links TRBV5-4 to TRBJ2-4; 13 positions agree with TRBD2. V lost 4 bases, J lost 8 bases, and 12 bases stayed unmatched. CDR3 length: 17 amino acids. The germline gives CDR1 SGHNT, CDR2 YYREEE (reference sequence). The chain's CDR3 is CASSRGGLAGSQDIQYF. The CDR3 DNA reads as TGTGCCAGCAGCCGAGGGGGACTAGCGGGGTCCCAGGACATTCAGTACTTC.

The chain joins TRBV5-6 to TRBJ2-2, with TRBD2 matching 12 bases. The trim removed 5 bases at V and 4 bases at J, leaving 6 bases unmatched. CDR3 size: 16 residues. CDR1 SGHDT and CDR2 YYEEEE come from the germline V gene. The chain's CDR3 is CASSSSGRESTGELFF. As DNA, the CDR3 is TGTGCCAGCAGTTCTAGCGGGAGGGAGAGCACCGGGGAGCTGTTTTTT.

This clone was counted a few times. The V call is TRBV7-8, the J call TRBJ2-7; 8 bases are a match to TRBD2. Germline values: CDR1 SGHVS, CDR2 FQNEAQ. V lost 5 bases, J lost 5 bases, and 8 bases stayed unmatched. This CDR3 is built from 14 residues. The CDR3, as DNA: TGTGCCAGCAGCCCCAACCGGGGGGGCCACGAGCAGTACTTC. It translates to CASSPNRGGHEQYF.

The DNA for the CDR3 is TGTGCCAGCACCATACCACACGCCTACGAGCAGTACTTC. Its translation is CASTIPHAYEQYF. The genes are TRBV28 and TRBJ2-7; D unresolved. With 7 bases removed from V and 2 bases from J, the gap between germline ends came to 12 bases. CDR3 length: 13 amino acids. Germline V CDR1 and CDR2: MDHEN, SYDVKM.

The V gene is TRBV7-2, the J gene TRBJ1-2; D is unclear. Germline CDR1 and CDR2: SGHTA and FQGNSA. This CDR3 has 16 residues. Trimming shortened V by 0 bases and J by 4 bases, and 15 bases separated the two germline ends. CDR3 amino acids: CASSLARAPLSYGYTF. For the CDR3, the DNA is TGTGCCAGCAGCTTAGCGAGGGCCCCATTAAGCTATGGCTACACCTTC.

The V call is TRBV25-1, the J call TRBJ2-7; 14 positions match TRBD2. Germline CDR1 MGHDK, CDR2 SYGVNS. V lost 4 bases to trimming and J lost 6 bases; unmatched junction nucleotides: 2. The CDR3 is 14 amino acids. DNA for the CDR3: TGTGCCAGCAGTGGACTAGCGGGAGGGGGCGAGCAGTACTTC. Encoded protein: CASSGLAGGGEQYF.

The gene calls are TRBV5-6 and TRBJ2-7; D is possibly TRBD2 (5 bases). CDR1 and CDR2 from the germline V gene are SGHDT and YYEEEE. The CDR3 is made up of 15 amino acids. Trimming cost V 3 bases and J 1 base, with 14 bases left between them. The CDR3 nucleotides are TGTGCCAGCAGCTCAGGTACGGGATTATCCTACGAGCAGTACTTC. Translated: CASSSGTGLSYEQYF.

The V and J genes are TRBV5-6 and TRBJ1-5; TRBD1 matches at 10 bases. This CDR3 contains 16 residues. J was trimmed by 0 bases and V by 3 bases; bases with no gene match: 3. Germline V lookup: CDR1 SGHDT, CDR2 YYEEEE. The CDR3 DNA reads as TGTGCCAGCAGCTCCGGGACAGGGGCTAGCAATCAGCCCCAGCATTTT. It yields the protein CASSSGTGASNQPQHF.

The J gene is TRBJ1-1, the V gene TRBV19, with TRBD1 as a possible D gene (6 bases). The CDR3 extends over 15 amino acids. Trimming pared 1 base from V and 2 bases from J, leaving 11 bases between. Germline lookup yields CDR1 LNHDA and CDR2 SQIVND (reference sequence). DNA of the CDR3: TGTGCCAGTAGTATAGGCGGACAGATTAACACTGAAGCTTTCTTT. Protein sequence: CASSIGGQINTEAFF.

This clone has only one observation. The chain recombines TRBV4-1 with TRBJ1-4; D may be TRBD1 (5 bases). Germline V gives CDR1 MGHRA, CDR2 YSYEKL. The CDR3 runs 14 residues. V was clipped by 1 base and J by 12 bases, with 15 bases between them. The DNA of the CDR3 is TGCGCCAGCAGCCAAGTCCCCAGGGCTCATGAACTGTTTTTT. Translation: CASSQVPRAHELFF.

CDR3 nucleotide sequence: TGTGCCAGCAGCTTAGGAACTAGCGGGGTCCAAGAGCAGTTCTTC. This translates into CASSLGTSGVQEQFF. The chain has TRBV7-3 and TRBJ2-1; TRBD2 agrees at 10 bases. The junction had 8 bases not matched to a gene; V was cut back by 2 bases and J by 10 bases. This CDR3 region has 15 residues. The germline CDR1 and CDR2 sequences are SGHTA and FQGTGA.

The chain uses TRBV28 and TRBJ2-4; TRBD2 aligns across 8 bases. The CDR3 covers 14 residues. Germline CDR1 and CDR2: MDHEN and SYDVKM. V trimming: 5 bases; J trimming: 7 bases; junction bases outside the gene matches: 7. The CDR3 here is CASSPGSGGNIQYF. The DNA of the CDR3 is TGTGCCAGCAGTCCAGGTTCGGGGGGGAACATTCAGTACTTC. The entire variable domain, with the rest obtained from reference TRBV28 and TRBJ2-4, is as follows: DVKVTQSSRYLVKRTGEKVFLECVQDMDHENMFWYRQDPGLGLRLIYFSYDVKMKEKGDIPEGYSVSREKKERFSLILESASTNQTSMYLCASSPGSGGNIQYFGAGTRLSVL.

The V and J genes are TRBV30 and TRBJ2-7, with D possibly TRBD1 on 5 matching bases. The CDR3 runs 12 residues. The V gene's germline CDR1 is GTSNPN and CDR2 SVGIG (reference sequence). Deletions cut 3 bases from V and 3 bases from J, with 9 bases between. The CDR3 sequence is CAWRDDSYEQYF. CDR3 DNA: TGTGCCTGGAGAGACGACAGCTACGAGCAGTACTTC.

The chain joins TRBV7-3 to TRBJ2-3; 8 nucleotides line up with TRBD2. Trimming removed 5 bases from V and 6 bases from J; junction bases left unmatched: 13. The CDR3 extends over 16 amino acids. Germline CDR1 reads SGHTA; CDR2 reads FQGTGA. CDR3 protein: CASSPGGAGGSDTQYF. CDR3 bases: TGTGCCAGCAGCCCCGGCGGGGCGGGAGGTTCCGATACGCAGTATTTT. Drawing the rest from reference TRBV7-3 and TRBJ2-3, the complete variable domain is GAGVSQTPSNKVTEKGKYVELRCDPISGHTALYWYRQSLGQGPEFLIYFQGTGAADDSGLPNDRFFAVRPEGSVSTLKIQRTERGDSAVYLCASSPGGAGGSDTQYFGPGTRLTVL.

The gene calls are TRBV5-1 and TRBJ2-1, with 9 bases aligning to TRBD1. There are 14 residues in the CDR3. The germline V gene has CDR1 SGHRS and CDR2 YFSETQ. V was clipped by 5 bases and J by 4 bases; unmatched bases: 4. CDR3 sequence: CASRRTGVYNEQFF. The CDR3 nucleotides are TGCGCCAGCAGGCGGACAGGGGTTTACAATGAGCAGTTCTTC.

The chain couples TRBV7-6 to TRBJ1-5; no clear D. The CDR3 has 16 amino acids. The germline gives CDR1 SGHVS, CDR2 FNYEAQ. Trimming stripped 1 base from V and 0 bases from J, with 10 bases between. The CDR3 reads CASSLVGGLSNQPQHF. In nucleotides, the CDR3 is TGTGCCAGCAGCTTAGTGGGCGGCCTTAGCAATCAGCCCCAGCATTTT.

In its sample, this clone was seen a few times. CDR3 residues: CASSLEATNYEQYF. The CDR3 DNA is TGCGCCAGCAGCTTGGAGGCCACGAACTACGAGCAGTACTTC. This rearrangement joins TRBV5-1 to TRBJ2-7; D unresolved. Germline values: CDR1 SGHRS, CDR2 YFSETQ. The CDR3 consists of 14 residues. With 0 bases removed from V and 3 bases from J, the gap between germline ends came to 10 bases.

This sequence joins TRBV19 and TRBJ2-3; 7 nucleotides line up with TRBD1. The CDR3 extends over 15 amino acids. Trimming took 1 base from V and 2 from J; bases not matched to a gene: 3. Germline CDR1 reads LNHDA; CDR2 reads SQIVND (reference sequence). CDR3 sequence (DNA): TGTGCCAGTAGTATAGGACAGGGAAACACAGATACGCAGTATTTT. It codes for CASSIGQGNTDTQYF. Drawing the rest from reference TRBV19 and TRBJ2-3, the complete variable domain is DGGITQSPKYLFRKEGQNVTLSCEQNLNHDAMYWYRQDPGQGLRLIYYSQIVNDFQKGDIAEGYSVSREKKESFPLTVTSAQKNPTAFYLCASSIGQGNTDTQYFGPGTRLTVL.

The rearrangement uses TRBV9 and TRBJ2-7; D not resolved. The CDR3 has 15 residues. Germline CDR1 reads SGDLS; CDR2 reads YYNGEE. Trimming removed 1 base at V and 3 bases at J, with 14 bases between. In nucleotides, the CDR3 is TGTGCCAGCAGCGTATCGGCCGCCGCGAACTACGAGCAGTACTTC. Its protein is CASSVSAAANYEQYF.

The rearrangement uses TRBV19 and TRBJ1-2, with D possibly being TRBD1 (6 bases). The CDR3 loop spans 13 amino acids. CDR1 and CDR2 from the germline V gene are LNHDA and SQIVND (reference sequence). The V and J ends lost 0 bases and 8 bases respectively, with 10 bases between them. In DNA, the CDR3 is TGTGCCAGTAGTATAGAACAGGGTCAAGGCTACACCTTC. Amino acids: CASSIEQGQGYTF.

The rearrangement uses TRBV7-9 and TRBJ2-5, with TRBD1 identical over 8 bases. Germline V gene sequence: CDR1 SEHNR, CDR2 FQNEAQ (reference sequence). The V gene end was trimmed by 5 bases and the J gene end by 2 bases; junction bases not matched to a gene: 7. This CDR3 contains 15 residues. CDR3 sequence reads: CASSAGQVVQETQYF. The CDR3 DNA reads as TGTGCCAGCAGCGCGGGACAGGTAGTGCAAGAGACCCAGTACTTC.

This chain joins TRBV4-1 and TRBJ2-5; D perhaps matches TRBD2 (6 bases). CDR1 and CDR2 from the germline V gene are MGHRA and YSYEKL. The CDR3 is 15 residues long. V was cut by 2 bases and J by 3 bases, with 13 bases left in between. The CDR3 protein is CASSQSGTFKETQYF. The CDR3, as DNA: TGCGCCAGCAGCCAATCGGGGACTTTCAAAGAGACCCAGTACTTC.

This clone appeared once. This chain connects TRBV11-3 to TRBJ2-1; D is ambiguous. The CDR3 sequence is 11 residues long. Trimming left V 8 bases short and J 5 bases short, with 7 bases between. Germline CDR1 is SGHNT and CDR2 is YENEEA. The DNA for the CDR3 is TGTGCCAGCCAGGAGAACAATGAGCAGTTCTTC. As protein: CASQENNEQFF.

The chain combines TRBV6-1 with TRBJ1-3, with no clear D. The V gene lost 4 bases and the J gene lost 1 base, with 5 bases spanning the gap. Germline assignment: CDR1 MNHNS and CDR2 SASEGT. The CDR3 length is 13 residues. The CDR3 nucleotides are TGTGCCAGCAGTGCGGGGTCTGGAAACACCATATATTTT. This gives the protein CASSAGSGNTIYF.

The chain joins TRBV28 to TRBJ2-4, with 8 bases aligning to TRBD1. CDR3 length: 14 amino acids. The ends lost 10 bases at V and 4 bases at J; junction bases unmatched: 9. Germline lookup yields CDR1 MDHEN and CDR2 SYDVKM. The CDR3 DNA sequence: TGTGCCACCGATGGACAGGGATTGAAAAACATTCAGTACTTC. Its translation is CATDGQGLKNIQYF.